The sequence of this T cell receptor (beta chain) was determined in a study of vaccination effects on CD4 cells after COVID-19. Before any sequencing was done, the ViraFEST assay used viral peptide pools to expand antigen-specific CD4+ T cells. With more than 9 days of culture completed, CD4+ T cells were isolated. Each person got two doses of an mRNA SARS-CoV-2 vaccine, BNT162b2 or mRNA-1273. This clone came up a few times. Its antigen is unknown. The CDR3 contains 15 residues. CDR1 is SGHVS and CDR2 is FQNEAQ in the germline V gene. Between the trimmed V and J ends, which lost 5 bases and 0 bases, there was a span of 8 bases. Profiled with immunoSEQ multiplex PCR; TCRdb holds only in-frame clones, not every one. The data contain fewer than 35,000 clones, roughly 80% of them seen just once; the ten biggest clones take up roughly 15%.

The chain carries TRBV7-8 and TRBJ1-6; D not resolved. Sequenced material: CD4+ T cells from PBMCs cultured with HCoV-229E spike peptides, taken after COVID-19 vaccination. The sequence was collected from a human donor who received a COVID-19 vaccine. The CDR3 region is CASSLQSSYNSPLHF. The CDR3 nucleotides read TGTGCCAGCAGCCTGCAGAGCTCCTATAATTCACCCCTCCACTTT.